What follows describes a single T cell receptor (beta chain). CDR1 SQVTM and CDR2 ANQGSEA come from the germline V gene. Trimming stripped 4 bases from V and 6 bases from J, with 11 bases between. The length of the CDR3 is 12 residues. This specimen belongs to a study of blood T cell repertoires in COVID-19. About the research overall: COVID-19 samples collected from the United States, Italy and Spain covered acute and convalescent phases.

Sequencing used immunoSEQ multiplex PCR; TCRdb keeps in-frame clones, though not all of them. Of about 360,000 clones detected, approximately 88% appear once; the ten largest clones hold around 2%. The chain recombines TRBV29-1 with TRBJ2-3, with D maybe TRBD1 (6 bases). The TCR sequence derives from a woman aged 40 to 50 with acute COVID-19. Sequences were obtained from PBMCs or T cells enriched from blood (not recorded which). In DNA form, the CDR3 reads TGCAGCGTTGGTCCAGGGGACGATACGCAGTATTTT. It codes for CSVGPGDDTQYF.